In its sample, the clone carrying this TCR beta chain is medium-sized. Its antigen is unidentified. TCRdb keeps only in-frame clones here, not all; method: immunoSEQ multiplex PCR. This sample has 39,000 or so clones, with roughly 90% found just once. The sample comes from a study of lymphopenia after photon versus proton radiotherapy. Overall study findings and caveats: After lymphocyte nadir, photon-treated repertoires showed oligoclonal expansion, especially CD8+ Temra. Authors raise, but do not show, better survival with proton therapy.

Germline values: CDR1 MDHEN, CDR2 SYDVKM. V shed 1 base, J shed 9 bases, and the junction held 6 bases outside the gene matches. The CDR3 is 15 amino acids. The specimen comprised peripheral blood, sampled from a patient treated with photon-based radiotherapy. This clonotype was obtained from a man in his sixties with cholangiocarcinoma. The chain employs TRBV28 and TRBJ1-6, with 7 nucleotides matching TRBD1. For the CDR3, the DNA is TGTGCCAGCAGTTTATCCGGAGGGGGCGGTTCACCCCTCCACTTT. Translation: CASSLSGGGGSPLHF.